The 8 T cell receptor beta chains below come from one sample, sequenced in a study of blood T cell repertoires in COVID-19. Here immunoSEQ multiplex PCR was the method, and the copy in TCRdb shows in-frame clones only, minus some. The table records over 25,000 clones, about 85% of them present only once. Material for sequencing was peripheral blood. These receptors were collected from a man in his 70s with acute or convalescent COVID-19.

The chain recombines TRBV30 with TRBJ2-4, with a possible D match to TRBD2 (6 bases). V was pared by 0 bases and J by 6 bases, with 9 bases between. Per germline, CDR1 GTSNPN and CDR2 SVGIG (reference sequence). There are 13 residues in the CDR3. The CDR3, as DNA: TGTGCCTGGAGTGTAAACGGGAGAAACATTCAGTACTTC. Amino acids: CAWSVNGRNIQYF.

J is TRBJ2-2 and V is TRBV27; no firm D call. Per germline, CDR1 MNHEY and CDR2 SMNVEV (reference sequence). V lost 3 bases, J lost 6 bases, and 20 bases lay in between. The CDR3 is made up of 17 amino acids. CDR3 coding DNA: TGTGCCAGCAGTTTCCTAGTAACCCACACCCCCCCCGGGGAGCTGTTTTTT. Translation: CASSFLVTHTPPGELFF.

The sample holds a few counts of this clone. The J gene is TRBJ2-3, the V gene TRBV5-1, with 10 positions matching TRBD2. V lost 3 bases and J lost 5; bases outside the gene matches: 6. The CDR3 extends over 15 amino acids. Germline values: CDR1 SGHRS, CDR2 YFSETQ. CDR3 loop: CASSSSGGGLDTQYF. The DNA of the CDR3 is TGCGCCAGCAGCTCTAGCGGGGGAGGCCTAGATACGCAGTATTTT.

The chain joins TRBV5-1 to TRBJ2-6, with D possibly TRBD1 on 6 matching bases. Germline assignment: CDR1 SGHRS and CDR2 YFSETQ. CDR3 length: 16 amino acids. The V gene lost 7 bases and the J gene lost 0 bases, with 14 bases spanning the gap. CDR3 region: CASRDNPSSGANVLTF. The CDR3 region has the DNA TGCGCCAGCCGGGACAACCCCTCCTCTGGGGCCAACGTCCTGACTTTC.

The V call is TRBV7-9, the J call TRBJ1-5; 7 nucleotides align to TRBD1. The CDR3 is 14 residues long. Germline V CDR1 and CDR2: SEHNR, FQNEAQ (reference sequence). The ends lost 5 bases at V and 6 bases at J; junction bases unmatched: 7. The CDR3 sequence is CASSPSGGTQPQHF. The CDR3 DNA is TGTGCCAGCAGCCCCTCAGGGGGAACTCAGCCCCAGCATTTT.

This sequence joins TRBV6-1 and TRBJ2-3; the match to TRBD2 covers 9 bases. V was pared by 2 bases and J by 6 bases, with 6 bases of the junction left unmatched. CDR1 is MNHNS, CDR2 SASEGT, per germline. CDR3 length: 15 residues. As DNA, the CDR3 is TGTGCCAGCAGTGAACTTAGCGGGGGTAAGGATACGCAGTATTTT. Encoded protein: CASSELSGGKDTQYF.

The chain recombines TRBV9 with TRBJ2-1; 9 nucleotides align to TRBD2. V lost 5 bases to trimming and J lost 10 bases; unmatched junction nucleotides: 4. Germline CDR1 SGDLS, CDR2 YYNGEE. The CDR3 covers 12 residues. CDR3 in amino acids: CASSLSGGEQFF. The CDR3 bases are TGTGCCAGCAGTCTTAGCGGGGGCGAGCAGTTCTTC.

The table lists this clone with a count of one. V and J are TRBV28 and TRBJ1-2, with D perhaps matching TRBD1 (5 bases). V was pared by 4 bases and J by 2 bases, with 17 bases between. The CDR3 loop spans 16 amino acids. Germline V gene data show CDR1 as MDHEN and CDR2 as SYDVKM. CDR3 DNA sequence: TGTGCCAGCAGTTCCCTGGGGCAGGGACTAAACTATGGCTACACCTTC. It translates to CASSSLGQGLNYGYTF.